Shown below are 9 T cell receptor beta chains from a single sample sequenced in a study of patients and donors after allogeneic stem cell transplantation (TCRdb year 2020). The library came from RT-PCR. Sequencing was carried out with a NextSeq 550. In TCRdb, the public reads were trimmed at Q25 with fastp and aligned with MiXCR, with productive beta chains retained. Every entry covers one CDR3 protein and lists the most common genes and DNA from its rows. The sample profile shows about 410,000 distinct CDR3 sequences; around 16% of them were found once. The top ten clonotypes cover 6.5% to 7.5% of the sample. Input material: blood, either unsorted or a sorted T cell fraction (not recorded which). The receptors stem from a human donor who was either an allogeneic HSCT recipient or a stem cell or donor lymphocyte infusion donor (not recorded which). It is not recorded whose cells these are; they may come from a transplant donor.

The CDR3 DNA reads TGTGCCACCAGTGCTCCCGCCCCAGGAATATTAACAGATACGCAGTATTTT. It translates to CATSAPAPGILTDTQYF. The rearrangement uses TRBV24-1 and TRBJ2-3; unclear D gene. V lost 5 bases, J lost 3 bases, and 20 bases lay in between. The CDR3 is 17 residues long. Looked up from germline, CDR1 is KGHDR and CDR2 is SFDVKD.

This clonotype was observed a handful of times. The chain links TRBV15 to TRBJ2-7; TRBD1 matches 10 bases. The V segment lost 4 bases and the J segment 9 bases; nucleotides outside the gene matches: 9. There are 14 residues in the CDR3. From germline, CDR1 is LNHNV and CDR2 YYDKDF (reference sequence). DNA for the CDR3: TGTGCCACCAGCATCCGGGACAGGGGTGGAGGGCAGTACTTC. Its protein is CATSIRDRGGGQYF.

This clonotype has at least ten counts. The V and J genes are TRBV2 and TRBJ1-6; no firm D call. The CDR3 has 14 amino acids. CDR1 is SNHLY and CDR2 is FYNNEI in the germline V gene. V was trimmed by 6 bases and J by 8 bases, leaving 14 bases between them. DNA of the CDR3: TGTGCCAGCAGACGGACGGTCCTCTATTCACCCCTCCACTTT. Translation: CASRRTVLYSPLHF.

V usage is TRBV9 and J usage is TRBJ2-1; TRBD1 is a possible D gene (6 bases). Germline assignment: CDR1 SGDLS and CDR2 YYNGEE. The CDR3 loop spans 17 amino acids. Trimming removed 0 bases at V and 1 base at J, with 14 bases between. The CDR3 spells CASSVGPGATSYNEQFF. CDR3 DNA: TGTGCCAGCAGCGTAGGACCAGGGGCAACATCCTACAATGAGCAGTTCTTC.

This clonotype was seen more than once but under ten times. Mismatch with germline at one junction end may stem from a read error. The chain links TRBV7-7 to TRBJ2-2, with 9 bases fitting TRBD1. Germline V gene data show CDR1 as SSHAT and CDR2 as FNYEAQ (reference sequence). The CDR3 spans 16 residues. The CDR3 DNA reads TGTGCTAGCAGCGGAACCGGGACAGGGATGTCGGGGGAGCTGTTTTTT. It codes for CASSGTGTGMSGELFF.

The chain links TRBV24-1 to TRBJ2-3; D is unclear. CDR3 length: 13 amino acids. The V gene's germline CDR1 is KGHDR and CDR2 SFDVKD. The V gene lost 0 bases and the J gene lost 5 bases, with 5 bases spanning the gap. The CDR3 bases are TGTGCCACCAGTGATTTGTTCCGAGATACGCAGTATTTT. Translating it yields CATSDLFRDTQYF.

V is TRBV5-1 and J is TRBJ2-7, with a weak D call TRBD1 (7 bases). Trimming cost V 6 bases and J 5 bases, with 21 bases left between them. Looked up from germline, CDR1 is SGHRS and CDR2 is YFSETQ. CDR3 length equals 15 residues. CDR3 DNA sequence: TGCGCCAGCAACCCGGGAGAGACAGGGAACAACGAGCAGTACTTC. It specifies CASNPGETGNNEQYF.

This rearrangement joins TRBV21-1 to TRBJ2-7. TRBV21-1 is given as a pseudogene. The CDR3 spans 13 residues. The CDR3 loop reads CASSKGNTYEQYF. The DNA for the CDR3 is TGTGCCAGCAGCAAAGGGAATACCTACGAGCAGTACTTC.

The J gene is TRBJ2-3, the V gene TRBV24-1; the D gene is possibly TRBD2 (6 bases). The CDR3 is made up of 15 amino acids. V was trimmed by 3 bases and J by 2 bases, leaving 11 bases between them. The germline gives CDR1 KGHDR, CDR2 SFDVKD. The CDR3 is CATSDARGNTDTQYF. The CDR3, as DNA: TGTGCCACCAGTGATGCCCGGGGGAACACAGATACGCAGTATTTT.